This TCR beta chain stems from a study of T cell responses to AZD1222 COVID-19 vaccine. Study results and limitations: Donors, mostly white British, included more females; clonal diversity was possibly underestimated. Spike-specific TCR breadth and depth went up after people got two AZD1222 doses.

The CDR3 loop spans 18 amino acids. V gave up 3 bases and J gave up 2 bases; unmatched junction bases: 5. Germline-derived CDR1 and CDR2 are SGHTA and FQGNSA. In its sample, this clone is medium-sized. Its antigen is unidentified. Generated by immunoSEQ multiplex PCR, the TCRdb table keeps only in-frame clones and is missing some. The data hold 54,000 or so clones, with about 85% observed a single time. This TCR came from an adult in good health. The specimen was peripheral blood, collected on day 0 of AZD1222 vaccination. The chain joins TRBV7-2 to TRBJ2-2, with 14 nucleotides matching TRBD2. The CDR3 here is CASSFPGLAGANTGELFF. DNA of the CDR3: TGTGCCAGCAGCTTCCCGGGACTAGCGGGGGCTAACACCGGGGAGCTGTTTTTT.